Below are 29 T cell receptor beta chains sequenced from a single sample in a study of molecular identifiers for immune sequencing clone quantification. TCRdb fed the PCR reads into MiXCR, producing one record per CDR3 protein. The sample lists about half a million distinct CDR3 sequences; 20% to 25% were seen once. Source material: naive CD8+ T cells from blood, with Jurkat cell RNA spiked in. Subset here: FACS-sorted CD8+CD4-CCR7+CD45RA+ naive T cells. Source of these receptors: a human donor in good health. Some libraries in this study had Jurkat cell RNA spiked in.

This clonotype was seen at least ten times. The chain links TRBV5-1 to TRBJ1-1; D is possibly TRBD1 (6 bases). With 2 bases removed from V and 4 bases from J, the gap between germline ends came to 21 bases. The CDR3 has 17 residues. Germline CDR1 reads SGHRS; CDR2 reads YFSETQ. This chain's CDR3 is CASSFSLQSGVSTEAFF. The CDR3, as DNA: TGCGCCAGCAGCTTTTCACTTCAATCAGGGGTTAGCACTGAAGCTTTCTTT.

This clonotype was detected a few times. The J gene is TRBJ2-7, the V gene TRBV10-3, with D tentatively TRBD1 (5 bases). V shed 4 bases and J shed 4 bases, with 11 bases lying between them. This CDR3 has 13 amino acids. The V gene's germline CDR1 is ENHRY and CDR2 SYGVKD. The CDR3 DNA follows: TGTGCCATCAGTGTTGACAGAAGATACGAGCAGTACTTC. Its protein is CAISVDRRYEQYF.

For this clonotype: An end of the junction differs from the germline gene, which may be a read error. V usage is TRBV6-5 and J usage is TRBJ2-2; a possible D gene is TRBD1 (6 bases). This CDR3 is built from 15 residues. Germline values: CDR1 MNHEY, CDR2 SVGAGI. The CDR3 sequence: CANSYQGMNTGELFF. For the CDR3, the DNA is TGTGCCAACAGTTACCAGGGGATGAACACCGGGGAGCTGTTTTTT.

This clonotype has ten or more counts. The V gene is TRBV7-9, the J gene TRBJ2-5; 7 nucleotides match TRBD2. The CDR3 extends over 14 amino acids. V shed 4 bases, J shed 4 bases, and the junction held 6 bases outside the gene matches. Germline CDR1 reads SEHNR; CDR2 reads FQNEAQ (reference sequence). The CDR3 loop reads CASSSPSGGETQYF. DNA for the CDR3: TGTGCCAGCAGCTCACCGTCGGGGGGAGAGACCCAGTACTTC. Full variable domain (remainder filled in from reference TRBV7-9 and TRBJ2-5): DTGVSQNPRHKITKRGQNVTFRCDPISEHNRLYWYRQTLGQGPEFLTYFQNEAQLEKSRLLSDRFSAERPKGSFSTLEIQRTEQGDSAMYLCASSSPSGGETQYFGPGTRLLVL.

This chain links TRBV24-1 with TRBJ2-1; D may be TRBD2 (5 bases). The CDR3 sequence is 16 residues long. V was clipped by 3 bases and J by 0 bases, with 11 bases between them. CDR1 is KGHDR and CDR2 is SFDVKD in the germline V gene. CDR3: CATSDSPGSSYNEQFF. In nucleotides, the CDR3 is TGTGCCACCAGTGATAGCCCGGGGAGCTCCTACAATGAGCAGTTCTTC.

This clonotype was observed a handful of times. This chain uses TRBV2 with TRBJ1-4; no definite D call. CDR3 size: 13 residues. Germline CDR1 SNHLY, CDR2 FYNNEI. The germline V and J ends were trimmed by 1 base and 8 bases, with 8 bases remaining between them. The CDR3 DNA is TGTGCCAGCAGTGAAGAGTCGGCAGAAAAACTGTTTTTT. Residues: CASSEESAEKLFF.

The rearrangement joins TRBV27 to TRBJ1-2; 11 nucleotides line up with TRBD1. J gave up 4 bases and V 4 bases, and 5 bases lay outside the gene matches. The CDR3 sequence is 15 residues long. Germline assignment: CDR1 MNHEY and CDR2 SMNVEV (reference sequence). For the CDR3, the DNA is TGTGCCAGCAGTTCCCGGACAGGGGGCCTCTATGGCTACACCTTC. Protein sequence: CASSSRTGGLYGYTF.

In its sample, this clonotype was seen once. The chain couples TRBV27 to TRBJ2-1; no definite D call. V lost 2 bases to trimming and J lost 15 bases, with 14 bases between them. This CDR3 contains 12 residues. Germline lookup yields CDR1 MNHEY and CDR2 SMNVEV (reference sequence). CDR3 nucleotide sequence: TGTGCCAGCAGTTTAGATGGGGATGGCCTGTTCTTC. Residues: CASSLDGDGLFF.

The rearrangement links TRBV10-3 to TRBJ2-7; D unclear. Deletions cut 3 bases from V and 0 bases from J, with 9 bases between. Germline V CDR1 and CDR2: ENHRY, SYGVKD. The CDR3 consists of 14 residues. The CDR3 here is CAISEEESSYEQYF. CDR3 coding DNA: TGTGCCATCAGTGAAGAAGAGAGCTCCTACGAGCAGTACTTC.

With regard to this clonotype: Being one base from a much bigger clone, this may be a read error. The rearrangement joins TRBV24-1 to TRBJ2-5; 7 bases line up with TRBD1. The CDR3 contains 15 residues. The germline V gene encodes CDR1 KGHDR and CDR2 SFDVKD. The V segment lost 4 bases and the J segment 4 bases; nucleotides outside the gene matches: 8. CDR3 loop: CATSDRGQDRETQYF. The CDR3 region has the DNA TGTGCCACCAGTGACCGAGGACAGGATCGAGAGACCCAGTACTTC.

This chain connects TRBV6-2 or TRBV6-3 to TRBJ1-1; D is unresolved. The CDR3 extends over 16 amino acids. Germline V gene sequence: CDR1 MNHEY, CDR2 SVGEGT. V lost 3 bases and J 1 base, leaving 15 bases between the germline ends. CDR3 coding DNA: TGTGCCAGCAGTTATCCGGGAGCCTATACGAACACTGAAGCTTTCTTT. Its translation: CASSYPGAYTNTEAFF.

Points on this clonotype: A much larger clone lies a single base off, so this may be a read error. The chain joins TRBV20-1 to TRBJ2-7; D perhaps matches TRBD2 (5 bases). CDR1 is DFQATT, CDR2 SNEGSKA, per germline (reference sequence). This CDR3 has 12 amino acids. CDR3 loop: CSARDLTYGQYF. CDR3 in DNA: TGCAGTGCTAGGGACTTAACCTACGGGCAGTACTTC.

There are a few counts of this clonotype. This chain connects TRBV19 to TRBJ2-1; TRBD2 agrees at 7 bases. V trimming: 1 base; J trimming: 10 bases; junction bases outside the gene matches: 10. This CDR3 contains 15 residues. Germline loops: CDR1 LNHDA, CDR2 SQIVND (reference sequence). CDR3 coding DNA: TGTGCCAGTAGTATAGGTCTAGCGGTTAATGAGGAGCAGTTCTTC. Residues: CASSIGLAVNEEQFF.

This sequence joins TRBV20-1 and TRBJ2-7; 7 nucleotides line up with TRBD1. Germline V gene lookup returns CDR1 DFQATT and CDR2 SNEGSKA (reference sequence). This CDR3 is 14 amino acids long. Trimming removed 0 bases from V and 3 bases from J; junction bases left unmatched: 5. The CDR3 DNA reads TGCAGTGCTAGAGATGGGACAGCCCACTACGAGCAGTACTTC. It codes for CSARDGTAHYEQYF.

This clonotype has just a few counts. The chain combines TRBV4-3 with TRBJ2-3; 10 bases align to TRBD2. CDR1 is LGHNA, CDR2 YSLEER, per germline. Trimming at V came to 0 bases and at J to 5 bases, leaving 14 bases not matched to a gene. The CDR3 is made up of 19 amino acids. CDR3 sequence reads: CASSQDGVAGGRGVDTQYF. In nucleotides, the CDR3 is TGCGCCAGCAGCCAAGATGGGGTAGCGGGGGGCCGCGGTGTAGATACGCAGTATTTT.

Worth noting for this clonotype: A read error may account for a junction end that differs from germline. The chain links TRBV27 to TRBJ1-5, with unresolved D. The CDR3 covers 12 residues. Germline lookup yields CDR1 MNHEY and CDR2 SMNVEV (reference sequence). CDR3 sequence: CASGLWGQPQHF. The CDR3 bases are TGTGCCAGCGGTTTATGGGGTCAGCCCCAGCATTTT.

In this sample, this clonotype turned up a few times. The chain recombines TRBV7-3 with TRBJ2-2; 7 nucleotides align to TRBD1. V lost 5 bases and J lost 6; bases outside the gene matches: 9. Germline V gene sequence: CDR1 SGHTA, CDR2 FQGTGA. The CDR3 runs to 15 residues. The CDR3 DNA follows: TGTGCCAGCAGCCTCGACAGGGTGGGGGCCGGGGAGCTGTTTTTT. This codes for CASSLDRVGAGELFF.

This clonotype was seen a few times. The chain couples TRBV12-5 to TRBJ2-3; the match to TRBD2 covers 13 bases. V was clipped by 1 base and J by 5 bases; unmatched bases: 6. The CDR3 loop spans 17 amino acids. Germline V gene sequence: CDR1 LGHNT, CDR2 FRNRAP. DNA of the CDR3: TGTGCTAGTGGTTTGGCACTAGCGGGGGGGCTTGTAGATACGCAGTATTTT. This encodes CASGLALAGGLVDTQYF. Full variable domain (outside the CDR3, taken from reference TRBV12-5 and TRBJ2-3): DARVTQTPRHKVTEMGQEVTMRCQPILGHNTVFWYRQTMMQGLELLAYFRNRAPLDDSGMPKDRFSAEMPDATLATLKIQPSEPRDSAVYFCASGLALAGGLVDTQYFGPGTRLTVL.

CDR3 sequence reads: CASTATGGTEAFF. CDR3 nucleotide sequence: TGTGCCAGCACCGCGACAGGGGGCACTGAAGCTTTCTTT. The rearrangement links TRBV27 to TRBJ1-1, with 9 bases aligning to TRBD1. Losses at the gene ends were 7 bases for V and 4 bases for J; bases not matched to a gene: 4. The germline CDR1 and CDR2 sequences are MNHEY and SMNVEV (reference sequence). This CDR3 has 13 residues.

This clonotype was picked up a small number of times. The chain links TRBV5-1 to TRBJ2-3, with 11 bases aligning to TRBD2. CDR1 is SGHRS, CDR2 YFSETQ, per germline. V trimming: 4 bases; J trimming: 0 bases; junction bases outside the gene matches: 10. CDR3 length: 18 amino acids. As DNA, the CDR3 is TGCGCCAGCAGCAAAACACTAGCGGGGGCAAGTAGCACAGATACGCAGTATTTT. Its protein is CASSKTLAGASSTDTQYF.

Many counts were recorded for this clonotype. The rearrangement joins TRBV30 to TRBJ2-7, with D possibly matching TRBD2 (5 bases). The CDR3 loop spans 14 amino acids. Germline CDR1 and CDR2: GTSNPN and SVGIG (reference sequence). V was pared by 2 bases and J by 2 bases, with 13 bases between. The CDR3, as DNA: TGTGCCTGGAGTCGGGGTTCAGTACCCTACGAGCAGTACTTC. Translating it yields CAWSRGSVPYEQYF.

This clonotype was recorded a few times. This chain joins TRBV19 and TRBJ2-2; no clear D gene. The V gene lost 8 bases and the J gene lost 1 base, with 14 bases spanning the gap. Per the germline V gene, CDR1 is LNHDA and CDR2 is SQIVND (reference sequence). CDR3 length: 15 residues. The CDR3 here is CASALMHENTGELFF. CDR3 nucleotides: TGTGCCAGTGCTCTCATGCACGAGAACACCGGGGAGCTGTTTTTT.

This clonotype was counted at least ten times. This chain joins TRBV6-2 or TRBV6-3 and TRBJ2-3; unclear D gene. The germline V gene has CDR1 MNHEY and CDR2 SVGEGT. The CDR3 runs to 12 residues. Trimming took off 5 bases at V and 3 bases at J, with 6 bases between the two ends. Here the CDR3 reads CASSPETDTQYF. The CDR3 DNA follows: TGTGCCAGCAGTCCCGAAACAGATACGCAGTATTTT.

The sample holds many counts of this clonotype. The J gene is TRBJ2-1, the V gene TRBV7-8, with D hard to call. The CDR3 spans 14 residues. Germline-derived CDR1 and CDR2 are SGHVS and FQNEAQ. V was clipped by 4 bases and J by 10 bases, with 17 bases between them. The CDR3 nucleotides are TGTGCCAGCAGCTCCCCCCCAGAGGTGGGGGAGCAGTTCTTC. Protein: CASSSPPEVGEQFF. The full variable domain, its missing parts supplied by reference TRBV7-8 and TRBJ2-1, is GAGVSQSPRYKVAKRGQDVALRCDPISGHVSLFWYQQALGQGPEFLTYFQNEAQLDKSGLPSDRFFAERPEGSVSTLKIQRTQQEDSAVYLCASSSPPEVGEQFFGPGTRLTVL.

This clonotype was seen only a few times. The chain carries TRBV6-5 and TRBJ2-1, with 9 bases that match TRBD1. Germline assignment: CDR1 MNHEY and CDR2 SVGAGI. This CDR3 is built from 14 residues. V was pared by 2 bases and J by 6 bases, with 2 bases of the junction left unmatched. The CDR3, as DNA: TGTGCCAGCAGTTACCAGACAGGGGGCAATGAGCAGTTCTTC. Protein product: CASSYQTGGNEQFF.

In this sample, this clonotype turned up a few times. The rearrangement uses TRBV11-2 and TRBJ2-7, with 9 positions matching TRBD2. V was pared by 5 bases and J by 3 bases, with 8 bases of the junction left unmatched. The germline CDR1 and CDR2 sequences are SGHAT and FQNNGV. This CDR3 is 15 amino acids long. CDR3 in amino acids: CASSPLAGAVYEQYF. DNA for the CDR3: TGTGCCAGCAGCCCCTTAGCGGGAGCGGTCTACGAGCAGTACTTC.

This clonotype was seen repeatedly, ten times or more. The V call is TRBV12-3 or TRBV12-4, the J call TRBJ1-4; 7 bases agree with TRBD1. The V and J ends lost 5 bases and 6 bases, in that order; junction bases with no gene match: 9. The CDR3 sequence is 15 residues long. Here the CDR3 DNA reads TGTGCCAGCAGTACACCAGACAGGGTGGATGAAAAACTGTTTTTT. Its translation is CASSTPDRVDEKLFF.

With respect to this clonotype: At one end the junction does not follow the germline gene, possibly because of a read error. This sequence joins TRBV27 and TRBJ2-7; D is undetermined. The CDR3 runs to 15 residues. Germline CDR1 MNHEY, CDR2 SMNVEV (reference sequence). The CDR3 region is CDSSPDLRRSYEQYF. The CDR3 DNA reads as TGTGACAGCAGTCCTGACCTTAGACGCTCCTACGAGCAGTACTTC.

This clonotype occurred many times. The chain recombines TRBV7-9 with TRBJ1-5, with D perhaps TRBD1 (5 bases). Germline values: CDR1 SEHNR, CDR2 FQNEAQ (reference sequence). The V gene lost 1 base and the J gene lost 2 bases, with 9 bases spanning the gap. The CDR3 runs 15 residues. This chain's CDR3 is CASSLVGGGNQPQHF. CDR3 in DNA: TGTGCCAGCAGCTTAGTCGGGGGTGGCAATCAGCCCCAGCATTTT.